The source of this TCR beta chain is a study of beta chain features in type 1 diabetes. Germline CDR1 is SGHTA and CDR2 is FQGNSA. J was trimmed by 1 base and V by 0 bases; bases with no gene match: 5. There are 17 residues in the CDR3. The authors obtained over 98% purity in all sorted populations. cDNA synthesis used the whole RNA isolate, giving expressed TCRB sequences. The data were produced by immunoSEQ multiplex PCR, yet TCRdb's version contains in-frame clones alone and is incomplete. The sample carries 640,000 or so clones, around 15% recorded once. A note on this clone: No antigen is known for it.

Study-wide results and limits: In all four CD4+ subsets, TCRB CDR3 length was significantly, moderately reduced in type 1 diabetes. With patients and controls alike, PCR might favor shorter templates to an equal degree. Using cDNA template may skew counts toward highly expressing activated cells. The study found that naive, central memory and Treg TCRB repertoires appeared more similar in patients than in healthy donors.

This sequence originates from a man aged 18 to 29 with type 1 diabetes. The gene calls are TRBV7-2 and TRBJ2-5, with 10 bases matching TRBD2. The sample consisted of naive CD4+ T cells from blood. Here the CDR3 reads CASSLASSGGLQETQYF. The CDR3 coding sequence is TGTGCCAGCAGCTTAGCCTCTAGCGGGGGCCTCCAAGAGACCCAGTACTTC.